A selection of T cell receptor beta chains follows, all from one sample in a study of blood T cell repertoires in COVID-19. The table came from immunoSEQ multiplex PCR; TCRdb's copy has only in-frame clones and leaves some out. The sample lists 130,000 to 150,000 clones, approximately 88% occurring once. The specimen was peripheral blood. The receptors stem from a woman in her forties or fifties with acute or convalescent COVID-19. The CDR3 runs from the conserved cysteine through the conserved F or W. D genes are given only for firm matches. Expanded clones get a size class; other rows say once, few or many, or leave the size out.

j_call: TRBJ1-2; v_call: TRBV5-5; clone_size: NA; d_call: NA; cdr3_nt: TGTGCCAGCAGCTTGGACAGTGTCCTTCGCTACACCTTC; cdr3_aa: CASSLDSVLRYTF
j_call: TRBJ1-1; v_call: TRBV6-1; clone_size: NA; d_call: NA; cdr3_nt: TGTGCCAGCAGTGAACGCAGGGGTAAAGCTTTCTTT; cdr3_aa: CASSERRGKAFF
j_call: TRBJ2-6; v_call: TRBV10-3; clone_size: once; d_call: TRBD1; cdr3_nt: TGTGCCATCAGGGCAGGGGGCTCTGGGGCCAACGTCCTGACTTTC; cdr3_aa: CAIRAGGSGANVLTF
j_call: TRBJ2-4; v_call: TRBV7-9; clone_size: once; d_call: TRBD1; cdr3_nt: TGTGCCAGCAGCTTAGACAGGGGGGTAGCCAAAAACATTCAGTACTTC; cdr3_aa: CASSLDRGVAKNIQYF
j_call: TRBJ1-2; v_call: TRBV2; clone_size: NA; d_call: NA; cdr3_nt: TGTGCCAGCAGTCGGACAGTCACTAACTATGGCTACACCTTC; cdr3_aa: CASSRTVTNYGYTF
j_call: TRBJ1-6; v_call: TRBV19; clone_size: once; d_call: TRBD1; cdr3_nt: TGTGCCAGTAGTATAACAGGGGGCGAGAATTCACCCCTCCACTTT; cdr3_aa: CASSITGGENSPLHF
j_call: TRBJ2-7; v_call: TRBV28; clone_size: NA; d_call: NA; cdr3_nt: TGTGCCAGCAGTTTTGGGGGCTCCACTTACTACGAGCAGTACTTC; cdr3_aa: CASSFGGSTYYEQYF
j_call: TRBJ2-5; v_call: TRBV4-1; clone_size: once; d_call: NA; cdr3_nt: TGCGCCAGCAGCCTCCTAGCTGAGCTTAAGACCCAGTACTTC; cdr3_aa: CASSLLAELKTQYF
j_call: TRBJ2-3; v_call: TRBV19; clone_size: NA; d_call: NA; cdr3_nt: TGTGCCAGTAGTATGAGGGACGGTGGGAGGGATACGCAGTATTTT; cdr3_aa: CASSMRDGGRDTQYF
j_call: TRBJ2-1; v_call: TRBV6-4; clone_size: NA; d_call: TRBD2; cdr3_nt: TGTGCCAGCAGTGACTCGGGACTAGCGGGGGTGAATGAGCAGTTCTTC; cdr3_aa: CASSDSGLAGVNEQFF
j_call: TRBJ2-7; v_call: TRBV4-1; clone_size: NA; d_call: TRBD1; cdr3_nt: TGCGCCAGCAGCCAAGGCGCCACAGGGGGCTTCTACGAGCAGTACTTC; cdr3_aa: CASSQGATGGFYEQYF
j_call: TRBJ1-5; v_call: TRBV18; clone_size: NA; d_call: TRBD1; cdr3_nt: TGTGCCAGCTCCCAGGGGCAGGACAGGGGCTATCAGCCCCAGCATTTT; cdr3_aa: CASSQGQDRGYQPQHF
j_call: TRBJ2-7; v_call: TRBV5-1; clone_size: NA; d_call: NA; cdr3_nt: TGCGCCAGCAGCTTGGATCTAGGACAGAACTATTTC; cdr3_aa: CASSLDLGQNYF
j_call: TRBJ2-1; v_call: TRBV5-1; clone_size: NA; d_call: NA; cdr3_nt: TGCGCCAGCAGCTTGGGGGGAGGCCCTCAGGATGAGCAGTTCTTC; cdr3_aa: CASSLGGGPQDEQFF
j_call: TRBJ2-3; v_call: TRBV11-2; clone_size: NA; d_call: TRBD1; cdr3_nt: TGTGCCAGCACCGGGGACAGGGGGCTAAATACGCAGTATTTT; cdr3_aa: CASTGDRGLNTQYF